These 10 T cell receptor beta chains came from one sample sequenced in a study of identical twins. MiXCR, run by TCRdb on the 5' RACE reads, gives a single entry per CDR3 protein. The sample consists of some 660,000 distinct CDR3 sequences, around 8.3% of them appearing once. These data were also filed under a second study, of yellow fever vaccine responses in identical twins.

The source material was PBMCs. Every receptor here comes from a woman aged 18-29 years in good health.

The CDR3 loop reads CASDIARGTDTQYF. The CDR3 DNA reads as TGTGCCAGTGACATAGCTAGGGGCACAGATACGCAGTATTTT. The chain joins TRBV7-8 to TRBJ2-3; D is unresolved. The V gene's germline CDR1 is SGHVS and CDR2 FQNEAQ. With 9 bases removed from V and 1 base from J, the gap between germline ends came to 14 bases. This CDR3 is 14 amino acids long.

Many counts were recorded for this clonotype. V and J are TRBV20-1 and TRBJ1-1, with D perhaps matching TRBD1 (6 bases). V dropped 0 bases and J dropped 7 bases, with 12 bases sitting between them. Per germline, CDR1 DFQATT and CDR2 SNEGSKA (reference sequence). This CDR3 has 13 amino acids. CDR3 DNA: TGCAGTGCTAGAGATAACAGGGCTGTTGAAGCTTTCTTT. Encoded protein: CSARDNRAVEAFF.

This sequence joins TRBV4-3 and TRBJ2-3; 10 nucleotides line up with TRBD2. Germline trimming cut 0 bases from V and 4 bases from J; bases unmatched to any gene: 4. This CDR3 spans 16 amino acids. Germline-derived CDR1 and CDR2 are LGHNA and YSLEER. Here the CDR3 reads CASSQDALAGADTQYF. The CDR3 nucleotides read TGCGCCAGCAGCCAAGACGCCCTAGCGGGAGCAGATACGCAGTATTTT.

As regards this clonotype: The CDR3 ends on some other residue instead of the conserved phenylalanine or tryptophan, so this is likely a read error. The chain combines TRBV12-3 or TRBV12-4 with TRBJ1-1; D uncertain. The CDR3 is made up of 12 amino acids. V lost 5 bases and J lost 2, with 6 bases in between. The CDR3 coding sequence is TGTGCCAGCAGTCCAGTTAACACTGAAGCTTTCCTT. Its translation is CASSPVNTEAFL.

J is TRBJ1-6 and V is TRBV4-1; D is perhaps TRBD1 (5 bases). CDR1 is MGHRA, CDR2 YSYEKL, per germline. V lost 4 bases, J lost 8 bases, and 12 bases lay in between. This CDR3 region has 14 residues. CDR3 in amino acids: CASSLRGWDSPLHF. The CDR3 region has the DNA TGCGCCAGCAGCCTGAGGGGTTGGGATTCACCCCTCCACTTT.

The chain combines TRBV5-1 with TRBJ2-2; 7 bases map to TRBD1. J gave up 2 bases and V 9 bases, and 7 bases lay outside the gene matches. This CDR3 region has 14 residues. Germline assignment: CDR1 SGHRS and CDR2 YFSETQ. The CDR3 region is CATSWDSNTGELFF. DNA for the CDR3: TGCGCCACCTCCTGGGACAGCAACACCGGGGAGCTGTTTTTT.

There are many counts of this clonotype. The V call is TRBV12-3 or TRBV12-4, the J call TRBJ2-4; the D is unclear. V was cut by 1 base and J by 3 bases, with 7 bases left in between. This CDR3 spans 14 amino acids. The DNA for the CDR3 is TGTGCCAGCAGTTTAGGGATGGGCAAAAACATTCAGTACTTC. It translates to CASSLGMGKNIQYF.

This clonotype was observed a few times. The J gene is TRBJ2-5, the V gene TRBV6-5; 10 bases are shared with TRBD1. The CDR3 totals 15 residues. Germline assignment: CDR1 MNHEY and CDR2 SVGAGI. Losses at the gene ends were 0 bases for V and 3 bases for J; bases not matched to a gene: 1. The CDR3 region has the DNA TGTGCCAGCAGTTACTCGGGGACAGGGGAAGAGACCCAGTACTTC. It is translated as CASSYSGTGEETQYF.

V and J are TRBV11-2 and TRBJ2-5; D possibly corresponds to TRBD2 (5 bases). The length of the CDR3 is 15 residues. Germline CDR1 and CDR2: SGHAT and FQNNGV. V was clipped by 0 bases and J by 4 bases, with 12 bases between them. The CDR3 DNA is TGTGCCAGCAGCTTAGATCTCTGGGAGCGAGAGACCCAGTACTTC. This encodes CASSLDLWERETQYF.

The chain employs TRBV9 and TRBJ2-3, with D perhaps being TRBD1 or TRBD2 (6 bases each). This CDR3 comprises 19 residues. From germline, CDR1 is SGDLS and CDR2 YYNGEE. Trimming took 0 bases from V and 7 from J, leaving 27 bases between them. The CDR3 spells CASSVGGVPRRGALNTQYF. In DNA, the CDR3 is TGTGCCAGCAGCGTAGGGGGGGTCCCCCGGAGGGGGGCTCTAAATACGCAGTATTTT.